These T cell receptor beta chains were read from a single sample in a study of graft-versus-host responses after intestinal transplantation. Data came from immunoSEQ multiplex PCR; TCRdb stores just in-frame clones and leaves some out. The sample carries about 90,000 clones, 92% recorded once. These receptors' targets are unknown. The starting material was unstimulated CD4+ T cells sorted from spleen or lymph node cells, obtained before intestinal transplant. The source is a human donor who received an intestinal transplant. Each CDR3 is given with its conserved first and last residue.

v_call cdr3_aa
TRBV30 CAQKLAGPYNEQFF
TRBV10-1 CASSESWGPGNEQYF
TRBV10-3 CAIRKGQTYQETQYF
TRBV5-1 CASSLAQGDGYTF
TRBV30 CAWIPLAGQGNEQFF
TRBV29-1 CSVEDGTAYEQYF
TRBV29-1 CSVATGGLTGNTIYF
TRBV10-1 CASSESVLAGGGDTQYF
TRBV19 CASSDPGTTSSNEQFF
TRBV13 CASSFRSYEQYF
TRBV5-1 CASSSLAKNIQYF
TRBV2 CASSSDRGTEAFF
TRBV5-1 CASSPVTGTGGTGELFF
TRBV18 CASSPDTGGRGYTF
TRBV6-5 CASSYIGSGRYNEQFF
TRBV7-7 CASSEDRGKQYF
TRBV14 CASSQASMGNTIYF
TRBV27 CASPGQVPIYNSPLHF
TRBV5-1 CASSSSAGARNTEAFF
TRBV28 CASSPNPGSRGYGYTF
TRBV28 CASLSPGSNQPQHF
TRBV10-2 CASSEKVTGLFGHEQYF
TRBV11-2 CASSPVDTQYF
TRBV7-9 CASSRSGGLAGAYEQFF
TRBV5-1 CASSLKFRGTGELFF
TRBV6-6 CASSGISTDTQYF
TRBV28 CASSSNNWGLSYF
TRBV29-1 CSPRTEYNEQFF
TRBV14 CASSHRSRNEQYF
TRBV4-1 CASSQDQESNYGYTF
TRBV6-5 CASSYSRGLEAFF
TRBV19 CASSITSRGNTGELFF
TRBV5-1 CASSLEFRGSNTEAFF
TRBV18 CASSPRLAGGSHEQYF
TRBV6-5 CASRGVTEAFF
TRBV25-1 CAARGAVELFF
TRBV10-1 CASSGRLAGGQETQYF
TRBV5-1 CASSLVSGTLTDTQYF
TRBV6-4 CASSEGTGGYGYTF
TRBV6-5 CASSRDRGRNTEAFF
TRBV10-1 CASSENLGRGSRRGELFF
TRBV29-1 CSVRNTGELFF
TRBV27 CASSTLGRSYEQYF
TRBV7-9 CASSSGGQENTEAFF
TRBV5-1 CASSTRLAGYNEQFF
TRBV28 CASSFNLGTGTSTLSYEQYF
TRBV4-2 CASSRDRGRLNTEAFF
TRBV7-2 CASSLRGNQPQHF
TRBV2 CASSEWPGPYEQYF
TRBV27 CASSWGINTEAFF
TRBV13 CASSIGTVNSYNEQFF
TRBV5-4 CASSSTGRLGTEAFF
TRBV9 CASSVVASGRITDTQYF
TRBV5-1 CASSLNPASAEKLFF